These T cell receptor beta chains were read from a single sample in a study of T cell responses to AZD1222 COVID-19 vaccine. The method was immunoSEQ multiplex PCR; TCRdb's version includes in-frame clones alone and lacks a portion of them. The sample carries 120,000 or so clones, roughly nine tenths recorded once. The sample in question was peripheral blood, obtained on day 0 of AZD1222 vaccination. The receptor source for this set is an adult in good health. Both conserved end residues are part of each CDR3. A D gene is named only where the DNA matches it firmly. Only some rows state a clone size, as once, few, many or a class for expanded clones.

clone_size: once
j_call: TRBJ2-5
d_call: TRBD2
v_call: TRBV4-2
cdr3_nt: TGTGCCAGCAGCCAGACTAGCGGGAGTAAGACCCAGTACTTC
cdr3_aa: CASSQTSGSKTQYF

clone_size: NA
j_call: TRBJ2-2
d_call: NA
v_call: TRBV27
cdr3_nt: TGTGCCAGCAGTTTATTATCCGCGAACACCGGGGAGCTGTTTTTT
cdr3_aa: CASSLLSANTGELFF

clone_size: NA
j_call: TRBJ2-7
d_call: TRBD2
v_call: TRBV20-1
cdr3_nt: TGCAGTGCTAGTAAGGGACTAGCGGGGGCATCCGACTCCTACGAGCAGTACTTC
cdr3_aa: CSASKGLAGASDSYEQYF

clone_size: NA
j_call: TRBJ1-2
d_call: NA
v_call: TRBV19
cdr3_nt: TGTGCCAGTAGTATAACAGGGATCGGGGATGGCTACACCTTC
cdr3_aa: CASSITGIGDGYTF

clone_size: NA
j_call: TRBJ1-3
d_call: NA
v_call: TRBV12-3/TRBV12-4
cdr3_nt: TGTGCCAGCACCCCCCGCGGAAACACCATATATTTT
cdr3_aa: CASTPRGNTIYF

clone_size: NA
j_call: TRBJ1-4
d_call: NA
v_call: TRBV6-6
cdr3_nt: TGTGCCAGCAGTTACTCGAGGGGGAGTAATGAAAAACTGTTTTTT
cdr3_aa: CASSYSRGSNEKLFF

clone_size: NA
j_call: TRBJ2-7
d_call: NA
v_call: TRBV6-1
cdr3_nt: TGTGCCAGCAGAGAAAGGGGAACACAGACCATCGACGAGCAGTACTTC
cdr3_aa: CASRERGTQTIDEQYF

clone_size: once
j_call: TRBJ1-2
d_call: NA
v_call: TRBV6-5
cdr3_nt: TGTGCCAGCAGTCCGGGCCAGGGCGGGAACTATGGCTACACCTTC
cdr3_aa: CASSPGQGGNYGYTF

clone_size: NA
j_call: TRBJ2-1
d_call: NA
v_call: TRBV6-5
cdr3_nt: TGTGCCAGCCGCATAACGTGGGGGCCTTACAATGAGCAGTTCTTC
cdr3_aa: CASRITWGPYNEQFF

clone_size: NA
j_call: TRBJ2-2
d_call: NA
v_call: TRBV24-1
cdr3_nt: TGTGCCACCAGTCCTAGCACGTCAGACACCGGGGAGCTGTTTTTT
cdr3_aa: CATSPSTSDTGELFF

clone_size: NA
j_call: TRBJ1-4
d_call: NA
v_call: TRBV27
cdr3_nt: TGTGCCAGCAGAACCGCAGGGTCATTGTATGAAAAACTGTTTTTT
cdr3_aa: CASRTAGSLYEKLFF

clone_size: few
j_call: TRBJ2-5
d_call: NA
v_call: TRBV2
cdr3_nt: TGTGCCAGCAGTATAGCGCATGAGACCCAGTACTTC
cdr3_aa: CASSIAHETQYF

clone_size: NA
j_call: TRBJ2-5
d_call: TRBD2
v_call: TRBV3-1/TRBV3-2
cdr3_nt: TGTGCCAGCAGCCAACCCCTAGTGACTAGCGGGTGGTGGACCCAGTACTTC
cdr3_aa: CASSQPLVTSGWWTQYF

clone_size: once
j_call: TRBJ1-4
d_call: TRBD1
v_call: TRBV9
cdr3_nt: TGTGCCAGCAGCCAGGGGGCGACTAATGAAAAACTGTTTTTT
cdr3_aa: CASSQGATNEKLFF

clone_size: NA
j_call: TRBJ1-2
d_call: TRBD1
v_call: TRBV7-2
cdr3_nt: TGTGCCAGCAGTTCCGGGACAGGGGGCAGCTATGGCTACACCTTC
cdr3_aa: CASSSGTGGSYGYTF

clone_size: NA
j_call: TRBJ2-7
d_call: TRBD2
v_call: TRBV27
cdr3_nt: TGTGCCAGCAGTTCCCTTGCGGGAGCCTTCTTATCCGACGAGCAGTACTTC
cdr3_aa: CASSSLAGAFLSDEQYF